The subject of this entry is one TCR beta chain. Its antigen remains unknown. V trimming: 3 bases; J trimming: 3 bases; junction bases outside the gene matches: 3. The CDR3 is 15 residues long. CDR1 is SGHAT, CDR2 FQDESV, per germline (reference sequence). All patients were treatment-naive before thyroid surgery. The sample originates from a study of metastatic and nonmetastatic thyroid tumors. Study at large: Malignant thyroid and benign thyroid patients provided blood and tumor or nodule tissue whose repertoires were compared. Whole-study results and caveats: Patients with malignant thyroid tumors reportedly had significantly higher TCR beta diversity than those with benign nodules, in blood and tumor.

As handled by the study authors: Clinicopathological groups differed in CDR3, with these differences serving to build a distant-metastasis classifier for papillary thyroid cancer. Via MiXCR, TCRdb re-called the PCR reads. The V and J calls come from TCRdb's annotation, not from the publication. The profile shows 15,000 to 25,000 clones, 37% of them singletons. The clonotype originates from a female donor with papillary thyroid cancer or a benign thyroid nodule (not recorded which). Some clones in this sample may be carry-over from other donors' samples. This sequence joins TRBV11-1 and TRBJ2-7, with TRBD2 matching over 12 bases. The material sequenced was tumor tissue. The CDR3, as DNA: TGTGCCAGCAGCTTTGGACTAGCGGGATTCTACGAGCAGTACTTC. Translation: CASSFGLAGFYEQYF.